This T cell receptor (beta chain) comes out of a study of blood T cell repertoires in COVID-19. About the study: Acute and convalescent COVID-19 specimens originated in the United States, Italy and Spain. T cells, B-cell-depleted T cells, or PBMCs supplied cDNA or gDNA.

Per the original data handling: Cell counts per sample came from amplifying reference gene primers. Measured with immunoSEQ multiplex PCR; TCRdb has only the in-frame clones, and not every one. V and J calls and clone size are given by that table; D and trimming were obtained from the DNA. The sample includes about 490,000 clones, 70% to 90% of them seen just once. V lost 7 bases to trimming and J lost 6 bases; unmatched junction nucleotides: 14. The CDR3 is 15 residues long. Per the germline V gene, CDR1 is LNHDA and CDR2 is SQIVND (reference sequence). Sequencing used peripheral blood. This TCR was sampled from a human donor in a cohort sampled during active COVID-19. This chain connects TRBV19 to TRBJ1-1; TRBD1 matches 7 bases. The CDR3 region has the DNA TGTGCCAGTAAGTTACAGGGGTCTTCTCGCTCTGAAGCTTTCTTT. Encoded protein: CASKLQGSSRSEAFF.